These 25 T cell receptor beta chains were sequenced from one sample in a study of siplizumab effects on memory and regulatory T cells. Generated by immunoSEQ multiplex PCR, the TCRdb table keeps only in-frame clones and is missing some. The sample contains tens of thousands of clones, more than 85% of which appear only once. Material for sequencing was CD8+ T cells sorted from blood. These receptors came from a human donor in good health.

The CDR3 sequence: CASSQLAGVNEQFF. The DNA of the CDR3 is TGTGCCAGCAGTCAACTAGCGGGAGTCAATGAGCAGTTCTTC. The chain uses TRBV27 and TRBJ2-1; TRBD2 matches 11 bases. J gave up 6 bases and V 5 bases, and 3 bases lay outside the gene matches. Per germline, CDR1 MNHEY and CDR2 SMNVEV (reference sequence). The CDR3 is 14 residues long.

The gene calls are TRBV27 and TRBJ2-7; D may correspond to TRBD1 or TRBD2 (6 bases each). The CDR3 runs 16 residues. The germline V gene encodes CDR1 MNHEY and CDR2 SMNVEV (reference sequence). Trimming removed 5 bases at V and 4 bases at J, with 21 bases between. CDR3 residues: CASSPLLTGGLYEQYF. CDR3 DNA: TGTGCCAGCAGTCCTCTCTTGACAGGAGGGCTGTACGAGCAGTACTTC.

The CDR3 coding sequence is TGTGCCAGCAGTTACGCCGCGGAGATTGTGTATGAGCAGTTCTTC. Amino acids: CASSYAAEIVYEQFF. This sequence joins TRBV27 and TRBJ2-1; D is uncertain. The CDR3 covers 15 residues. The germline CDR1 and CDR2 sequences are MNHEY and SMNVEV (reference sequence). Trimming removed 4 bases at V and 8 bases at J, with 18 bases between.

The gene calls are TRBV19 and TRBJ2-1; no clear D. This CDR3 has 13 residues. The V and J ends lost 4 bases and 4 bases respectively, with 8 bases between them. The germline CDR1 and CDR2 sequences are LNHDA and SQIVND (reference sequence). CDR3 sequence (DNA): TGTGCCAGTAGTAATAGCCTGTACAATGAGCAGTTCTTC. Protein: CASSNSLYNEQFF.

The chain employs TRBV12-5 and TRBJ2-2; D is undetermined. The CDR3 extends over 12 amino acids. In germline, CDR1 is LGHNT, CDR2 FRNRAP. V dropped 5 bases and J dropped 6 bases, with 7 bases sitting between them. CDR3 sequence: CASGPRPGELFF. CDR3 nucleotides: TGTGCTAGTGGTCCCCGCCCCGGGGAGCTGTTTTTT.

The chain has TRBV4-3 and TRBJ2-7; D gene uncertain. The CDR3 is 13 residues long. Trimming removed 3 bases at V and 2 bases at J, with 8 bases between. Germline values: CDR1 LGHNA, CDR2 YSLEER. CDR3 residues: CASSHPIPYEQYF. CDR3 DNA: TGCGCCAGCAGCCACCCGATACCCTACGAGCAGTACTTC.

On this clone: Relative to the germline gene, one junction end is altered; a read error may explain this. The CDR3 region has the DNA TGTGCCAGCGGCGTAGACGGGGGAGGCACTGAAGCTTTCTTT. Protein product: CASGVDGGGTEAFF. The chain employs TRBV9 and TRBJ1-1; perhaps TRBD1 as D (5 bases). The CDR3 is 14 residues long. The germline gives CDR1 SGDLS, CDR2 YYNGEE.

The rearrangement joins TRBV30 to TRBJ1-1; D gene unclear. V gave up 0 bases and J gave up 4 bases, with 12 bases separating them. The CDR3 is 14 residues long. Germline V CDR1 and CDR2: GTSNPN, SVGIG (reference sequence). The chain's CDR3 is CAWSVWDDGTEAFF. DNA for the CDR3: TGTGCCTGGAGTGTATGGGATGATGGCACTGAAGCTTTCTTT.

This CDR3 reads CSALHPGLAGRNEQFF. Written as DNA, the CDR3 is TGCAGCGCCCTCCACCCGGGACTAGCGGGAAGGAATGAGCAGTTCTTC. The chain recombines TRBV29-1 with TRBJ2-1; 13 bases align to TRBD2. Trimming took 7 bases from V and 7 from J; bases not matched to a gene: 13. The germline gives CDR1 SQVTM, CDR2 ANQGSEA. The CDR3 contains 16 residues.

This chain links TRBV25-1 with TRBJ2-3; 7 positions match TRBD2. Germline V gives CDR1 MGHDK, CDR2 SYGVNS. This CDR3 spans 17 amino acids. V lost 3 bases to trimming and J lost 3 bases; unmatched junction nucleotides: 12. The CDR3 bases are TGTGCCAGCAGTGACTCAGCGAGGGCTAGCGGAACAGATACGCAGTATTTT. Protein sequence: CASSDSARASGTDTQYF.

This chain joins TRBV10-3 and TRBJ2-7, with 9 bases that match TRBD2. CDR3 length: 14 amino acids. The J segment lost 4 bases and the V segment lost 0 bases, leaving 1 base of the junction unmatched. Germline V gives CDR1 ENHRY, CDR2 SYGVKD. CDR3 amino acids: CAISESSGGYEQYF. The CDR3 DNA sequence: TGTGCCATCAGTGAGTCTAGCGGGGGTTACGAGCAGTACTTC.

The CDR3 spells CASSQDSTGRTDTQYF. Written as DNA, the CDR3 is TGTGCCAGCAGCCAAGATTCGACAGGACGCACAGATACGCAGTATTTT. The chain recombines TRBV4-2 with TRBJ2-3, with D perhaps matching TRBD1 (6 bases). Germline lookup yields CDR1 LGHNA and CDR2 YNFKEQ. V lost 0 bases and J lost 1, with 11 bases in between. The CDR3 is 16 residues long.

CDR3 sequence reads: CASNGGFGGTDTQYF. DNA of the CDR3: TGTGCCAGTAACGGCGGCTTCGGGGGGACAGATACGCAGTATTTT. V is TRBV19 and J is TRBJ2-3, with TRBD2 matching 7 bases. J lost 3 bases, V lost 7 bases, and 10 bases had no gene match. The CDR3 sequence is 15 residues long. Germline V gives CDR1 LNHDA, CDR2 SQIVND (reference sequence).

In DNA form, the CDR3 reads TGTGCCAGCAGTTATGTGGCTAGCGGGTACAATGAGCAGTTCTTC. Translated: CASSYVASGYNEQFF. The chain is built from TRBV6-6 and TRBJ2-1; 8 bases fit TRBD2. This CDR3 contains 15 residues. With V trimmed by 3 bases and J by 4 bases, 5 bases remained unmatched. Germline V gene data show CDR1 as MNHNY and CDR2 as SVGAGI (reference sequence).

The V call is TRBV19, the J call TRBJ1-2; 12 bases are shared with TRBD1. The V gene end was trimmed by 6 bases and the J gene end by 8 bases; junction bases not matched to a gene: 10. Germline V gene sequence: CDR1 LNHDA, CDR2 SQIVND (reference sequence). This CDR3 is 15 amino acids long. The CDR3 spells CASRDRDRGHQGYTF. CDR3 coding DNA: TGTGCCAGTAGAGACCGGGACAGGGGGCATCAAGGCTACACCTTC.

The J gene is TRBJ2-1, the V gene TRBV6-5, with TRBD1 identical over 8 bases. Germline V gene lookup returns CDR1 MNHEY and CDR2 SVGAGI. CDR3 length: 13 amino acids. The junction had 3 bases not matched to a gene; V was cut back by 2 bases and J by 9 bases. DNA of the CDR3: TGTGCCAGCAGTTACGGACAGGGCATTGAGCAGTTCTTC. Its translation: CASSYGQGIEQFF.

The chain recombines TRBV5-8 with TRBJ1-1; no firm D call. Trimming pared 1 base from V and 4 bases from J, leaving 14 bases between. The CDR3 loop spans 15 amino acids. Per germline, CDR1 SGHTS and CDR2 YDEGEE. CDR3 nucleotides: TGTGCCAGCAGCTTGTCCGGTGACTTGAGCACTGAAGCTTTCTTT. Encoded protein: CASSLSGDLSTEAFF.

This chain connects TRBV9 to TRBJ1-1; D is unclear. Trimming pared 2 bases from V and 3 bases from J, leaving 14 bases between. The CDR3 runs to 15 residues. CDR1 and CDR2 from the germline V gene are SGDLS and YYNGEE. The CDR3 loop reads CASSVTSGRDTEAFF. Here the CDR3 DNA reads TGTGCCAGCAGCGTTACGTCAGGAAGAGACACTGAAGCTTTCTTT. Drawing the rest from reference TRBV9 and TRBJ1-1, the complete variable domain is DSGVTQTPKHLITATGQRVTLRCSPRSGDLSVYWYQQSLDQGLQFLIQYYNGEERAKGNILERFSAQQFPDLHSELNLSSLELGDSALYFCASSVTSGRDTEAFFGQGTRLTVV.

The chain uses TRBV7-2 and TRBJ2-1; 12 bases align to TRBD2. V lost 0 bases to trimming and J lost 5 bases; unmatched junction nucleotides: 5. Germline loops: CDR1 SGHTA, CDR2 FQGNSA. The CDR3 spans 17 residues. The CDR3 nucleotides read TGTGCCAGCAGCTTAGCCGGGACTAGCGGGTTCCACAATGAGCAGTTCTTC. Its protein product is CASSLAGTSGFHNEQFF. Variable domain in full (rest from reference TRBV7-2 and TRBJ2-1): GAGVSQSPSNKVTEKGKDVELRCDPISGHTALYWYRQSLGQGLEFLIYFQGNSAPDKSGLPSDRFSAERTGGSVSTLTIQRTQQEDSAVYLCASSLAGTSGFHNEQFFGPGTRLTVL.

The chain is built from TRBV7-2 and TRBJ2-1; the D gene is possibly TRBD2 (5 bases). Trimming stripped 5 bases from V and 4 bases from J, with 15 bases between. This CDR3 is built from 15 residues. Germline loops: CDR1 SGHTA, CDR2 FQGNSA. The CDR3 protein is CASSNPWTVYNEQFF. CDR3 sequence (DNA): TGTGCCAGCAGCAACCCCTGGACTGTGTACAATGAGCAGTTCTTC.

The genes are TRBV19 and TRBJ2-2; D tentatively reads TRBD1 or TRBD2 (5 bases each). Germline V gene data show CDR1 as LNHDA and CDR2 as SQIVND (reference sequence). The CDR3 has 21 residues. V lost 3 bases and J lost 0, with 26 bases in between. The CDR3 nucleotides are TGTGCCAGTAGTATTTTAAGTTTCGGAGCAGGGACGGATACGAACACCGGGGAGCTGTTTTTT. It specifies CASSILSFGAGTDTNTGELFF.

The V gene is TRBV29-1, the J gene TRBJ1-2, with 7 bases lining up with TRBD1. Germline-derived CDR1 and CDR2 are SQVTM and ANQGSEA. This CDR3 is 14 amino acids long. V shed 3 bases and J 6 bases; nucleotides not matched to a gene: 10. In nucleotides, the CDR3 is TGCAGCGTTGATGGGCAGGGGGAAGTCGATGGCTACACCTTC. Its protein product is CSVDGQGEVDGYTF.

In regard to this clone: This same CDR3 is encoded by further DNA sequences in the sample. The CDR3 nucleotides are TGCGCCAGCAGCTTCGGTGGTACTGAAGCTTTCTTT. Translating gives CASSFGGTEAFF. The V call is TRBV5-1, the J call TRBJ1-1; D gene ambiguous. The CDR3 spans 12 residues. CDR1 and CDR2 (germline): SGHRS, YFSETQ. The V end lost 2 bases, the J end lost 5 bases, and 7 bases lay between the germline ends.

The chain employs TRBV7-9 and TRBJ2-3; possibly TRBD2 for D (6 bases). The CDR3 totals 15 residues. The germline CDR1 and CDR2 sequences are SEHNR and FQNEAQ (reference sequence). V was pared by 1 base and J by 6 bases, with 14 bases between. DNA of the CDR3: TGTGCCAGCAGCTTAGGCGGCGGGATTGGGGATACGCAGTATTTT. Translating it yields CASSLGGGIGDTQYF.

This chain connects TRBV4-1 to TRBJ2-2; D might be TRBD2 (5 bases). From germline, CDR1 is MGHRA and CDR2 YSYEKL. The V and J ends lost 2 bases and 6 bases respectively, with 13 bases between them. The CDR3 runs 15 residues. In DNA, the CDR3 is TGCGCCAGCAGCCAAAACTCGGGGTTGGCCGGGGAGCTGTTTTTT. Its protein product is CASSQNSGLAGELFF.